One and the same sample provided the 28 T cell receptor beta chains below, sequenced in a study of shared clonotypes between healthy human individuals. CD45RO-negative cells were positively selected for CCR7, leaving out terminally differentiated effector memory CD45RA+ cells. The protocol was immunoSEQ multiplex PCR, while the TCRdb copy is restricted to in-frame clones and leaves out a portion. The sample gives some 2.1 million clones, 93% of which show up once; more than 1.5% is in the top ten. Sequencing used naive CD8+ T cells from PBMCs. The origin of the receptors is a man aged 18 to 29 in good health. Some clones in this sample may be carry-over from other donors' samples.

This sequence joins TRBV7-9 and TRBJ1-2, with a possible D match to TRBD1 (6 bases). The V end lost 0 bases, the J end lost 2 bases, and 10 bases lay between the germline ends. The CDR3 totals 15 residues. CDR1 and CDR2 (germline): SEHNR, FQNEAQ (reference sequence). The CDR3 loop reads CASSLASTGNYGYTF. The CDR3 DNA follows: TGTGCCAGCAGCTTAGCGAGCACAGGGAACTATGGCTACACCTTC.

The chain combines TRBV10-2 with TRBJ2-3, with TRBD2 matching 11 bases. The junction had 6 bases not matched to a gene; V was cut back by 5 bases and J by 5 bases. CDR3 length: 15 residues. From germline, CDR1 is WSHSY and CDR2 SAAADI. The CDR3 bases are TGCGCCAGCAGTAAACTAGCGGGAGTCGAAGATACGCAGTATTTT. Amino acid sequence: CASSKLAGVEDTQYF.

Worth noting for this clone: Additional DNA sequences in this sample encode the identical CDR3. The CDR3 sequence is CASSPRTGELFF. The DNA for the CDR3 is TGTGCCAGCAGCCCCCGCACCGGGGAGCTGTTTTTT. The chain has TRBV7-3 and TRBJ2-2; D not resolved. Trimming removed 5 bases from V and 4 bases from J, with 5 bases in between. This CDR3 spans 12 amino acids. Germline lookup yields CDR1 SGHTA and CDR2 FQGTGA.

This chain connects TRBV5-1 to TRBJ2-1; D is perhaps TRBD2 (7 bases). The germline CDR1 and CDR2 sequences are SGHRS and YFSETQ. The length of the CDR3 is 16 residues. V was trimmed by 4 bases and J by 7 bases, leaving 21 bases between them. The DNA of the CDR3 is TGCGCCAGCAGCGCATACAGGGAAAGCGGGACAAATGAGCAGTTCTTC. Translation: CASSAYRESGTNEQFF.

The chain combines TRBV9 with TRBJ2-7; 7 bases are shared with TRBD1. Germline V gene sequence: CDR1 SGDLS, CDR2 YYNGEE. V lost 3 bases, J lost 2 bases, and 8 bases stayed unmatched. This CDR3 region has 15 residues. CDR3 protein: CASSESGQMTYEQYF. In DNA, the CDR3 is TGTGCCAGCAGCGAATCGGGACAGATGACCTACGAGCAGTACTTC.

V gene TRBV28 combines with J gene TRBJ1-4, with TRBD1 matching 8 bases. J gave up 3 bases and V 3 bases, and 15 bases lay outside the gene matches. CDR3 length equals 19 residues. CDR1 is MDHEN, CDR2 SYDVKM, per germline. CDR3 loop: CASSFPGGDRRISNEKLFF. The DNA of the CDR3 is TGTGCCAGCAGTTTTCCCGGGGGGGACAGGAGGATCTCTAATGAAAAACTGTTTTTT.

CDR3 coding DNA: TGCGCCAGCAGCCAGGGACAAGAGACCCAGTACTTC. This gives the protein CASSQGQETQYF. V gene TRBV4-1 combines with J gene TRBJ2-5; no clear D. Trimming removed 3 bases at V and 2 bases at J, with 4 bases between. The CDR3 spans 12 residues. Per the germline V gene, CDR1 is MGHRA and CDR2 is YSYEKL.

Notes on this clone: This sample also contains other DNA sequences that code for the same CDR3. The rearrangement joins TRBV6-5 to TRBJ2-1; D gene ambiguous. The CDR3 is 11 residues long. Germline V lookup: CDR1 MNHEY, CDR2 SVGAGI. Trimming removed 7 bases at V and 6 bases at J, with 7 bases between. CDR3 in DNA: TGTGCCAGCACGGTAGGCAATGAGCAGTTCTTC. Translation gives CASTVGNEQFF.

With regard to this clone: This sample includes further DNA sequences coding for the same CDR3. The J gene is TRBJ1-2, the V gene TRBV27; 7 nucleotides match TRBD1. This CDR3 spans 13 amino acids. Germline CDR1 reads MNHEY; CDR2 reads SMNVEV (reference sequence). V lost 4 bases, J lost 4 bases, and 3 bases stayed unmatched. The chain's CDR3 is CASSSGTAYGYTF. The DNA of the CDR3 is TGTGCCAGCAGTTCCGGGACAGCCTATGGCTACACCTTC.

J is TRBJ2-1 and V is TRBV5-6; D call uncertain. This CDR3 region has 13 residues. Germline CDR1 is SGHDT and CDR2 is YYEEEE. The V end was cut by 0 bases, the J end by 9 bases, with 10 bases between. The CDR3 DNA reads TGTGCCAGCAGCTTGGTTTGGCCCGCTGAGCAGTTCTTC. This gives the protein CASSLVWPAEQFF.

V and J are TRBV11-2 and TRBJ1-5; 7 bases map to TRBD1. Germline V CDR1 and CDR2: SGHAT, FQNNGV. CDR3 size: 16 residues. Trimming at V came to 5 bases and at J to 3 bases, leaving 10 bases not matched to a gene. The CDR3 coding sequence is TGTGCCAGCAGCCACCCAGGACAGGAACCCAATCAGCCCCAGCATTTT. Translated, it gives CASSHPGQEPNQPQHF.

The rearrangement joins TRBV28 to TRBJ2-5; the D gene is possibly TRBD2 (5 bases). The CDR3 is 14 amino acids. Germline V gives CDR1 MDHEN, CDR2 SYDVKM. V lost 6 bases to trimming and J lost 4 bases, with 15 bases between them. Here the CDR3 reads CASSREAAVETQYF. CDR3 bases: TGTGCCAGCAGCCGAGAGGCAGCGGTAGAGACCCAGTACTTC.

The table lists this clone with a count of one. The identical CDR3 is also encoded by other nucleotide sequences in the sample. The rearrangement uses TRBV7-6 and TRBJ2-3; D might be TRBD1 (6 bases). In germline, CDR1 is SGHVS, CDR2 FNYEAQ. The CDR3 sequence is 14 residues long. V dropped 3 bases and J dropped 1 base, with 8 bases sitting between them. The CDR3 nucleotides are TGTGCCAGCAGCTTGGCAGGGGGCACAGATACGCAGTATTTT. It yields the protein CASSLAGGTDTQYF.

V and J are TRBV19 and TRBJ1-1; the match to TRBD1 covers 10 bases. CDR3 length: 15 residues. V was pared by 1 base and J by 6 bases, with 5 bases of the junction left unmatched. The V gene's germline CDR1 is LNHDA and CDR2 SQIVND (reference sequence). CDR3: CASSIVRDRGPEAFF. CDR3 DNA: TGTGCCAGTAGTATAGTGCGGGACAGGGGTCCTGAAGCTTTCTTT.

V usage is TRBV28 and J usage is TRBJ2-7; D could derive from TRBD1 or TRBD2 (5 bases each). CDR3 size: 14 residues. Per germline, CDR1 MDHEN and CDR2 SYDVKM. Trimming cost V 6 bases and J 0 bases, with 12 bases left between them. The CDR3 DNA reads TGTGCCAGCAGGCGCCGGGACGGCTCCTACGAGCAGTACTTC. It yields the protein CASRRRDGSYEQYF.

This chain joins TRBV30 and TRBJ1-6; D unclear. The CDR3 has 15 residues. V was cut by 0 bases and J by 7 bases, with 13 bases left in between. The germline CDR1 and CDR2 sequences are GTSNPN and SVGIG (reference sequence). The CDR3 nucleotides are TGTGCCTGGAGTGTACTTGAGTTGGGCAATTCACCCCTCCACTTT. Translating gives CAWSVLELGNSPLHF.

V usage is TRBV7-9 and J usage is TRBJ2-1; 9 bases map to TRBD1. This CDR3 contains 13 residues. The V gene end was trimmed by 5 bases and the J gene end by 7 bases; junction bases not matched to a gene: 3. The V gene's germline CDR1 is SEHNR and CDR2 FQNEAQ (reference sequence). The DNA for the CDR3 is TGTGCCAGCAGCCACGGACAGGGGAATGAGCAGTTCTTC. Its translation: CASSHGQGNEQFF. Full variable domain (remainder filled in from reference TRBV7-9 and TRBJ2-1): DTGVSQNPRHKITKRGQNVTFRCDPISEHNRLYWYRQTLGQGPEFLTYFQNEAQLEKSRLLSDRFSAERPKGSFSTLEIQRTEQGDSAMYLCASSHGQGNEQFFGPGTRLTVL.

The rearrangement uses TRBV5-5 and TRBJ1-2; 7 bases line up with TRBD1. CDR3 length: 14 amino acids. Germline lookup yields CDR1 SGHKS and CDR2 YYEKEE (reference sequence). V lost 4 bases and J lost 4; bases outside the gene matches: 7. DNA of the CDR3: TGTGCCAGCAGCCCCCCGGGGACAGCCTATGGCTACACCTTC. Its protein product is CASSPPGTAYGYTF.

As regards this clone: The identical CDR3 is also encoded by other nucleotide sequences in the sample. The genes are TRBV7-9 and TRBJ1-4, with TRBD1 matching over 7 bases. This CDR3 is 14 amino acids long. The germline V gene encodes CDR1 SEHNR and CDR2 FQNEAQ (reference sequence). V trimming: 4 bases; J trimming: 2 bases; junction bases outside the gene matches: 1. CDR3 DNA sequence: TGTGCCAGCAGCTCAGGGGGGACTAATGAAAAACTGTTTTTT. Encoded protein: CASSSGGTNEKLFF.

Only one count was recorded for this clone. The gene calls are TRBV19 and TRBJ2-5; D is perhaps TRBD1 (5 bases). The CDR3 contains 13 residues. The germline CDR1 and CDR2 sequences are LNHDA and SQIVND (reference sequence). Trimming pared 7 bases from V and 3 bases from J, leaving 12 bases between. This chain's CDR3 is CASNARAKETQYF. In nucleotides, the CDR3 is TGTGCCAGTAACGCCAGGGCTAAAGAGACCCAGTACTTC.

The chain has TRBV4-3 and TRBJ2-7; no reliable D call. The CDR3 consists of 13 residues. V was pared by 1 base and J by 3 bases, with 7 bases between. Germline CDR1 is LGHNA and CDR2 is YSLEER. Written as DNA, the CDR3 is TGCGCCAGCAGCCAAGTTCCGGACTACGAGCAGTACTTC. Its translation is CASSQVPDYEQYF.

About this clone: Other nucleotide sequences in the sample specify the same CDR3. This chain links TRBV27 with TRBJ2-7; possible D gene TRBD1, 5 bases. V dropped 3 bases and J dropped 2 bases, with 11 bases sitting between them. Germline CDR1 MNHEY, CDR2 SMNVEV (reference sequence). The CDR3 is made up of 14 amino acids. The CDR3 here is CASSFGGAPYEQYF. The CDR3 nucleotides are TGTGCCAGCAGTTTCGGTGGGGCCCCCTACGAGCAGTACTTC.

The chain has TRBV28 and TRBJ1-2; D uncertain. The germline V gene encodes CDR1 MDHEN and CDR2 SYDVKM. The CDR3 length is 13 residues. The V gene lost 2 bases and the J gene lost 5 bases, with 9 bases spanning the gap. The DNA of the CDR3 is TGTGCCAGCAGTTTACTGCGTACGTATGGCTACACCTTC. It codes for CASSLLRTYGYTF.

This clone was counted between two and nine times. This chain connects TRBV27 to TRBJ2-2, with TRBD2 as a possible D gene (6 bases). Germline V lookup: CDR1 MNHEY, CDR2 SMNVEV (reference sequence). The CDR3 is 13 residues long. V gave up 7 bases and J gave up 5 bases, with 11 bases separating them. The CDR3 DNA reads TGTGCCAGCAACGGGAGAGGGACCGGGGAGCTGTTTTTT. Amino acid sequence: CASNGRGTGELFF.

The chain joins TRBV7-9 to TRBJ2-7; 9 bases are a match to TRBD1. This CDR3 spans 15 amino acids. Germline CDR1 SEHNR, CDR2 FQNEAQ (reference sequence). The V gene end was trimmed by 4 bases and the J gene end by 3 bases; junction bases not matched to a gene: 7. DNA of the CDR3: TGTGCCAGCAGCTGGCCGGGACAGGGCCACTACGAGCAGTACTTC. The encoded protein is CASSWPGQGHYEQYF.

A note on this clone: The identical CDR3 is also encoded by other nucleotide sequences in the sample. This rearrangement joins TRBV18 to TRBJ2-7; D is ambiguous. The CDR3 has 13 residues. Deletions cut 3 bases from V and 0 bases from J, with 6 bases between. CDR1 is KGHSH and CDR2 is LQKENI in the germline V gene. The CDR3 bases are TGTGCCAGCTCACCCGACACCTCCTACGAGCAGTACTTC. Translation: CASSPDTSYEQYF. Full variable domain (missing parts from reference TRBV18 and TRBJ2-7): NAGVMQNPRHLVRRRGQEARLRCSPMKGHSHVYWYRQLPEEGLKFMVYLQKENIIDESGMPKERFSAEFPKEGPSILRIQQVVRGDSAAYFCASSPDTSYEQYFGPGTRLTVT.

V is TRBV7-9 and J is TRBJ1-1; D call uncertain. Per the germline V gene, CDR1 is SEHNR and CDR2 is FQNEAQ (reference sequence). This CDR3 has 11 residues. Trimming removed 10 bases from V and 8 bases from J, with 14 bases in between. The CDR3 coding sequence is TGTGCCAACCAGATTTGGCCGGAAGCTTTCTTT. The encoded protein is CANQIWPEAFF.

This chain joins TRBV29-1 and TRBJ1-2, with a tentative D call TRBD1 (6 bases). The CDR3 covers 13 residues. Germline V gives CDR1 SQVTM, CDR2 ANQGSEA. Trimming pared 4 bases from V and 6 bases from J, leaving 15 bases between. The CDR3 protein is CSVAAGGLNGYTF. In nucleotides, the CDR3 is TGCAGCGTTGCAGCGGGGGGCCTCAATGGCTACACCTTC.